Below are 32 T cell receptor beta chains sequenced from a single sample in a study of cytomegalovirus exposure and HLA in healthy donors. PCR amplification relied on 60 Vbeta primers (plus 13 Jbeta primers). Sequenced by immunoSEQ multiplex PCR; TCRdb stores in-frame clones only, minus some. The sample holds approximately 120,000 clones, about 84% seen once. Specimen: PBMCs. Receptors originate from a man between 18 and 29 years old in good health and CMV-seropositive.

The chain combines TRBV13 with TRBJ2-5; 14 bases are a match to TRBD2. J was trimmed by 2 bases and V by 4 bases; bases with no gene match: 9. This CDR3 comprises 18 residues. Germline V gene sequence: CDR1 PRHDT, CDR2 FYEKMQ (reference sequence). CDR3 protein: CASSSLGTSGSLQETQYF. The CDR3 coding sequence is TGTGCCAGCAGCTCCCTAGGGACTAGCGGGAGTCTACAAGAGACCCAGTACTTC.

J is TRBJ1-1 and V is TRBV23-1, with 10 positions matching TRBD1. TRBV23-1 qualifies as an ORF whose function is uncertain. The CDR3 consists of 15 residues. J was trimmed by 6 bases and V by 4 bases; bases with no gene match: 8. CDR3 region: CASSPNSGQGSEAFF. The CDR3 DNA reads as TGCGCCAGCAGTCCCAACTCGGGACAGGGGTCTGAAGCTTTCTTT.

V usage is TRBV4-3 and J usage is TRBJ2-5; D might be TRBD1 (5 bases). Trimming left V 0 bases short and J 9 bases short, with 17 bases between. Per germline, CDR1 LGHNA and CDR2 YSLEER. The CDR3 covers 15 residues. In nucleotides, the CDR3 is TGCGCCAGCAGCCAAGATATAAGTTCCCTAGGGGCCCAGTACTTC. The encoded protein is CASSQDISSLGAQYF.

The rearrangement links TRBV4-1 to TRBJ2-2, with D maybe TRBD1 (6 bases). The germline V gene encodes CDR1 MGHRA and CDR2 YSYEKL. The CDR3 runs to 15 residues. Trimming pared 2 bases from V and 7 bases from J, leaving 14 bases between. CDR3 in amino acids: CASSQLGGAVGELFF. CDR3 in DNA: TGCGCCAGCAGCCAATTAGGGGGAGCGGTCGGGGAGCTGTTTTTT.

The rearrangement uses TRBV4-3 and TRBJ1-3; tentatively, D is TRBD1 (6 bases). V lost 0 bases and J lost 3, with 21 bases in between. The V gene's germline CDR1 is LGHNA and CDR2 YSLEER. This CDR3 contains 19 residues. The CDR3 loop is CASSQDESRGGTLGNTIYF. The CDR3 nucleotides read TGCGCCAGCAGCCAAGATGAGTCGAGAGGGGGAACTCTTGGAAACACCATATATTTT.

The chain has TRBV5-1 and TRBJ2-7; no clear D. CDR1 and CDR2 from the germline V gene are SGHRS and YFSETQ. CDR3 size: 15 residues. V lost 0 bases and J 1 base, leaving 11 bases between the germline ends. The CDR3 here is CASSLAAGHSYEQYF. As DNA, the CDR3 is TGCGCCAGCAGCTTGGCGGCAGGCCATTCCTACGAGCAGTACTTC.

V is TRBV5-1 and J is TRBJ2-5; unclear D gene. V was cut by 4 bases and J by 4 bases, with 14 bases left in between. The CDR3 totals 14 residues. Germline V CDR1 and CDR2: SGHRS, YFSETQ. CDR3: CASSSRQGVETQYF. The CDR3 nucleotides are TGCGCCAGCAGCAGTCGACAAGGTGTAGAGACCCAGTACTTC.

CDR3 in amino acids: CASSLAQGYEQYF. Written as DNA, the CDR3 is TGTGCCAGCAGCTTGGCACAGGGCTATGAGCAGTACTTC. The chain is built from TRBV7-7 and TRBJ2-7; TRBD1 might be the D (6 bases). The CDR3 covers 13 residues. Deletions cut 3 bases from V and 7 bases from J, with 13 bases between. The germline V gene encodes CDR1 SSHAT and CDR2 FNYEAQ (reference sequence).

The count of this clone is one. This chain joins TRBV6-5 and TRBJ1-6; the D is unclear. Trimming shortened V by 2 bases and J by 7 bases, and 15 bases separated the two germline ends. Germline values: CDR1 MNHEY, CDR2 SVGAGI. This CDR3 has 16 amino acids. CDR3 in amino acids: CASSYARRSSNSPLHF. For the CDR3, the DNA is TGTGCCAGCAGTTACGCTAGGAGGTCATCCAATTCACCCCTCCACTTT.

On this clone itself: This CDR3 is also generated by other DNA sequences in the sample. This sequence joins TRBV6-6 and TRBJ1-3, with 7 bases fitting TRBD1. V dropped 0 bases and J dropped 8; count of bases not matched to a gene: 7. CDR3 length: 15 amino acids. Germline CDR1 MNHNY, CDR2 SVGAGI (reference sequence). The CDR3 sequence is CASSYSRDRGDTIYF. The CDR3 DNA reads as TGTGCCAGCAGTTACTCGAGGGACAGAGGAGACACCATATATTTT.

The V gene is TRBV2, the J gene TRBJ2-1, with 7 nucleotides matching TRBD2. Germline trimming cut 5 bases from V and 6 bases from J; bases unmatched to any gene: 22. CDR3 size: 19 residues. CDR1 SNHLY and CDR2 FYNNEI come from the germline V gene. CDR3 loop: CASSSAFSQRDGKTNEQFF. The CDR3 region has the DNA TGTGCCAGCAGTTCGGCGTTCAGTCAGCGGGACGGGAAAACCAATGAGCAGTTCTTC.

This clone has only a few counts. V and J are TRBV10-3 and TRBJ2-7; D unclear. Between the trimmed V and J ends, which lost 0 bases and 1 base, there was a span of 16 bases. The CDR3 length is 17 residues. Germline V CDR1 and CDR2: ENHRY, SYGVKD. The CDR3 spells CAISESSFRVLSYEQYF. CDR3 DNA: TGTGCCATCAGTGAGTCTTCGTTCCGCGTCCTTTCCTACGAGCAGTACTTC.

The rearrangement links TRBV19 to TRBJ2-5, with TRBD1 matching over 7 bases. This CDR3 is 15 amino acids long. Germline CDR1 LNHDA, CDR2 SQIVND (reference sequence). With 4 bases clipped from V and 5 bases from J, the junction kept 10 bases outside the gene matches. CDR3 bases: TGTGCCAGTAGTAGAGGGGGCGCGGGTACGGAGACCCAGTACTTC. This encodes CASSRGGAGTETQYF.

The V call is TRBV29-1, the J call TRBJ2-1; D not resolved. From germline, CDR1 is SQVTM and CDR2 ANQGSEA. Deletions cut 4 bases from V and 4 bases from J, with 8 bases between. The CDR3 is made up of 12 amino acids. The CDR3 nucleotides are TGCAGCGTTGCTGACTCTTACAATGAGCAGTTCTTC. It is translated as CSVADSYNEQFF.

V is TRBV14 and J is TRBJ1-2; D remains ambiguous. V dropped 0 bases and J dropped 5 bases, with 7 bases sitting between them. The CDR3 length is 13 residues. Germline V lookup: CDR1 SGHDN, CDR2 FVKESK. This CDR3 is CASSQDESYGYTF. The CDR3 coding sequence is TGTGCCAGCAGCCAAGATGAGAGTTATGGCTACACCTTC.

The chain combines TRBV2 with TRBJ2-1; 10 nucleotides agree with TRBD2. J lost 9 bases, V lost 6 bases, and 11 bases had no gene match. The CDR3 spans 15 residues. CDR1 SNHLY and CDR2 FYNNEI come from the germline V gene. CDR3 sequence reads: CASSQMTSGSGEQFF. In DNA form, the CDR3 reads TGTGCCAGCAGCCAGATGACTAGCGGGTCCGGTGAGCAGTTCTTC.

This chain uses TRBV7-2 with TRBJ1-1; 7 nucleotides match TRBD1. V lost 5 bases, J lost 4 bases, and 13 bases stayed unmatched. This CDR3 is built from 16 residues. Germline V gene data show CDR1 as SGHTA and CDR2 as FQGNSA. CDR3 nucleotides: TGTGCCAGCAGCCTCCGGACAGGACGGGGGAGCACTGAAGCTTTCTTT. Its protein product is CASSLRTGRGSTEAFF.

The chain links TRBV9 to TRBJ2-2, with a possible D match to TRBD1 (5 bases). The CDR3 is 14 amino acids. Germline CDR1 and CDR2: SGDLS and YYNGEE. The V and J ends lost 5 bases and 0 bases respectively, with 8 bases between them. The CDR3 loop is CASRVRANTGELFF. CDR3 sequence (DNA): TGTGCCAGCAGGGTCAGGGCGAACACCGGGGAGCTGTTTTTT.

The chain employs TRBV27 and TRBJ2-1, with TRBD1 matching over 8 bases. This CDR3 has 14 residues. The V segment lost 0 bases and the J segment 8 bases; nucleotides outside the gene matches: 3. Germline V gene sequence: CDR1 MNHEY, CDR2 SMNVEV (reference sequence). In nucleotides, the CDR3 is TGTGCCAGCAGTTTATCCGGGACAGGTTATGAGCAGTTCTTC. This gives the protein CASSLSGTGYEQFF.

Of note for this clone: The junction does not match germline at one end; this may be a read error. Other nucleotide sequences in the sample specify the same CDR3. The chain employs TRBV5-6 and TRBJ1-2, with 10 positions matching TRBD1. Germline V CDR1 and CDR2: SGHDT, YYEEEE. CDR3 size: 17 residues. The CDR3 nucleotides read TGCGCCAGCAGCTTCGGGACAGGGGATCGTTGGAGCTATGGCTACACCTTC. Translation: CASSFGTGDRWSYGYTF.

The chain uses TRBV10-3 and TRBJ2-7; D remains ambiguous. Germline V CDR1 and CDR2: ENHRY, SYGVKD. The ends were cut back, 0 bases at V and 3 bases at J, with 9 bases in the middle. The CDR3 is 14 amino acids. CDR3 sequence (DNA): TGTGCCATCAGTGAGTCTGGGCAGATCTACGAGCAGTACTTC. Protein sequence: CAISESGQIYEQYF.

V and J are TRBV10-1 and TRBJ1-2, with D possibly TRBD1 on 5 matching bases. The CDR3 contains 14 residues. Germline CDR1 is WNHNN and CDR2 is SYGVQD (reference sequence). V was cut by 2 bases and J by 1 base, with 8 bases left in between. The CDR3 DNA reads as TGCGCCAGCAGTGAGGGCAGGGATAACTATGGCTACACCTTC. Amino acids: CASSEGRDNYGYTF.

This CDR3 reads CASSGQGDTYEQYF. CDR3 bases: TGTGCCAGCAGCGGACAGGGCGATACCTACGAGCAGTACTTC. The V and J genes are TRBV9 and TRBJ2-7, with 7 bases aligning to TRBD1. The CDR3 spans 14 residues. Germline V gene data show CDR1 as SGDLS and CDR2 as YYNGEE. The V segment lost 3 bases and the J segment 2 bases; nucleotides outside the gene matches: 5.

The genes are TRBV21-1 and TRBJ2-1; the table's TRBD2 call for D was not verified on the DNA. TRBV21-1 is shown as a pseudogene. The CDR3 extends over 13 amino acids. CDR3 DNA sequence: TGTGCCAGCAGCGGGAGCTCCTACAATGAGCAGTTCTTC. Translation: CASSGSSYNEQFF.

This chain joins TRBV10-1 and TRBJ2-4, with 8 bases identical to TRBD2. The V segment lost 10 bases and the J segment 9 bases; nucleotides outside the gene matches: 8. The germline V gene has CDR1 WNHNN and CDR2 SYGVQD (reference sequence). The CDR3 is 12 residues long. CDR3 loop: CATTGGPAIQYF. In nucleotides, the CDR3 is TGCGCCACTACGGGGGGGCCGGCCATTCAGTACTTC.

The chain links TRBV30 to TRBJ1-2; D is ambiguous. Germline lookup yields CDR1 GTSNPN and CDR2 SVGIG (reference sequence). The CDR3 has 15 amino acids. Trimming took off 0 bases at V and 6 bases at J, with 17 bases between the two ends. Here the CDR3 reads CAWSVPDSGSDGYTF. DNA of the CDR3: TGTGCCTGGAGTGTCCCGGACTCCGGATCGGATGGCTACACCTTC.

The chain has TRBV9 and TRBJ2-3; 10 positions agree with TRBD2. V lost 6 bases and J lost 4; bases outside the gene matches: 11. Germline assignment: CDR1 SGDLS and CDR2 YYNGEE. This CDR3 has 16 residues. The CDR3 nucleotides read TGTGCCAGCATCGAGAGTCTAGCGGGAGACGCAGATACGCAGTATTTT. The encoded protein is CASIESLAGDADTQYF.

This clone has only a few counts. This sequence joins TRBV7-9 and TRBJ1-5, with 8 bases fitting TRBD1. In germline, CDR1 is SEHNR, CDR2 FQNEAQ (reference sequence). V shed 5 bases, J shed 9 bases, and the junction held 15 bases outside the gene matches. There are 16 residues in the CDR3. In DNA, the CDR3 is TGTGCCAGCAGCCTTAGGACAGGGACACACTCCGGGCCCCAGCATTTT. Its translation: CASSLRTGTHSGPQHF.

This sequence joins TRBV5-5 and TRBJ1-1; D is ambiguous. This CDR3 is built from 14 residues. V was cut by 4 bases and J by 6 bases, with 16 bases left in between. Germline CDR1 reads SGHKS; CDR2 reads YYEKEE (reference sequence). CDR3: CASSPQRIYAEAFF. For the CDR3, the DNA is TGTGCCAGCAGCCCCCAGAGGATTTACGCTGAAGCTTTCTTT.

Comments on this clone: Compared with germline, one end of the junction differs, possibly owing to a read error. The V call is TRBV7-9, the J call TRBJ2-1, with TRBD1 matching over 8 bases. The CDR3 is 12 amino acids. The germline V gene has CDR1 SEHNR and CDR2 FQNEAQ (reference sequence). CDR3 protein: CSSSPQGGEQFF. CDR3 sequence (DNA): TGTTCCAGCAGCCCACAGGGGGGTGAGCAGTTCTTC.

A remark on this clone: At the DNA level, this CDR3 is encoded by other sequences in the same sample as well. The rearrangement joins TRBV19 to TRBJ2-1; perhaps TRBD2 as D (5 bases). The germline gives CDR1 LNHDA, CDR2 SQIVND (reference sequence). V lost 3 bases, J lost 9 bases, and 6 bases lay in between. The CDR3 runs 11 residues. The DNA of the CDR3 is TGTGCCAGTAGTATGGGAGTTGAGCAGTTCTTC. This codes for CASSMGVEQFF.

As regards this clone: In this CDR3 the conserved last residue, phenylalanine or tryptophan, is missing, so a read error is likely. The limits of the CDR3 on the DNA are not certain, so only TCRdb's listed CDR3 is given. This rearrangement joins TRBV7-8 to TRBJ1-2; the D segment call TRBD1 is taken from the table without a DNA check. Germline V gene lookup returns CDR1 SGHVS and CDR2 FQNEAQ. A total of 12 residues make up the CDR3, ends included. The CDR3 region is CASSPPSGQGSV.